The 6 T cell receptor beta chains below all came from one sample that was sequenced in a study of T-cell memory formation after mild COVID-19. A single record per CDR3 protein comes from TCRdb applying MiXCR to the 5' RACE reads. The sample lists about 170,000 distinct CDR3 sequences, 13% occurring once. The sequenced material came from PBMCs or a T cell subset sorted from them (not recorded which). Receptors originate from a young man who had mild COVID-19 (a few samples of this study predate the infection). Cell type and time point are not known.

This clonotype came up a few times. The chain joins TRBV4-2 to TRBJ1-2; weak D call: TRBD1 (6 bases). V was cut by 4 bases and J by 2 bases, with 14 bases left in between. CDR1 is LGHNA, CDR2 YNFKEQ, per germline. The CDR3 is made up of 15 amino acids. CDR3 sequence reads: CASSPTGSVNYGYTF. The CDR3 nucleotides are TGTGCCAGCAGCCCCACAGGGAGTGTCAACTATGGCTACACCTTC.

The genes are TRBV7-9 and TRBJ1-3, with D hard to call. The V end lost 5 bases, the J end lost 6 bases, and 14 bases lay between the germline ends. Looked up from germline, CDR1 is SEHNR and CDR2 is FQNEAQ (reference sequence). This CDR3 is 14 amino acids long. CDR3 loop: CASSPHGNLNTIYF. The DNA of the CDR3 is TGTGCCAGCAGCCCTCACGGGAATTTAAACACCATATATTTT.

V is TRBV4-1 and J is TRBJ1-2; D not resolved. V lost 1 base and J lost 4, with 13 bases in between. CDR1 is MGHRA and CDR2 is YSYEKL in the germline V gene. The CDR3 is made up of 15 amino acids. The CDR3 DNA reads as TGCGCCAGCAGCCAAGCGGGCCCCCTTATCTATGGCTACACCTTC. Encoded protein: CASSQAGPLIYGYTF.

This clonotype has a handful of counts. This rearrangement joins TRBV6-5 to TRBJ1-1; 9 bases are a match to TRBD1. Germline lookup yields CDR1 MNHEY and CDR2 SVGAGI. The CDR3 length is 13 residues. V shed 6 bases, J shed 3 bases, and the junction held 2 bases outside the gene matches. For the CDR3, the DNA is TGTGCCAGCAGGGGACAGGGAGACACTGAAGCTTTCTTT. Translation gives CASRGQGDTEAFF.

This clonotype was detected many times. V usage is TRBV7-2 and J usage is TRBJ2-7, with a tentative D call TRBD1 (6 bases). Germline loops: CDR1 SGHTA, CDR2 FQGNSA. The CDR3 is 16 residues long. The CDR3 DNA reads TGTGCCAGCAGAACTACGGGGCAGGGGCGCTCCCACGAGCAGTACGTC. Amino acids: CASRTTGQGRSHEQYV.

This clonotype was seen more than once but under ten times. The chain uses TRBV6-4 and TRBJ2-7; tentatively, D is TRBD1 (5 bases). CDR3 length: 12 residues. Germline V gene lookup returns CDR1 MRHNA and CDR2 SNTAGT. V lost 7 bases to trimming and J lost 7 bases, with 14 bases between them. Here the CDR3 reads CASNRGSKEQYV. The CDR3 nucleotides read TGTGCCAGCAATAGGGGCAGCAAAGAGCAGTACGTC.